This T cell receptor beta chain was recorded in a study of blood T cell repertoires in COVID-19. Study summary: The origin of the acute and convalescent COVID-19 samples was the United States, Italy and Spain. Nucleic acid was either cDNA or gDNA, and it came from T cells, B-cell-depleted T cells, or PBMCs.

In the original analysis: Estimates of nucleated cell counts were drawn from the amplification of reference gene primers. Sequenced by immunoSEQ multiplex PCR; TCRdb stores in-frame clones only, minus some. Clonal size and the V and J genes are those of that table, whereas D and trimming came from the DNA. The table has approximately 400,000 clones, roughly 86% seen once. Germline CDR1 reads KGHSH; CDR2 reads LQKENI. The V and J ends lost 0 bases and 2 bases respectively, with 10 bases between them. The CDR3 is made up of 16 amino acids. This rearrangement joins TRBV18 to TRBJ1-4; no definite D call. The sequence came from a human donor with acute or convalescent COVID-19. The donor label of this sample is uncertain. Sequencing used peripheral blood. The CDR3 DNA reads as TGTGCCAGCTCACCACCAGGGAGTTGGACTAATGAAAAACTGTTTTTT. It codes for CASSPPGSWTNEKLFF. The full variable domain, with the rest looked up from reference TRBV18 and TRBJ1-4, is NAGVMQNPRHLVRRRGQEARLRCSPMKGHSHVYWYRQLPEEGLKFMVYLQKENIIDESGMPKERFSAEFPKEGPSILRIQQVVRGDSAAYFCASSPPGSWTNEKLFFGSGTQLSVL.